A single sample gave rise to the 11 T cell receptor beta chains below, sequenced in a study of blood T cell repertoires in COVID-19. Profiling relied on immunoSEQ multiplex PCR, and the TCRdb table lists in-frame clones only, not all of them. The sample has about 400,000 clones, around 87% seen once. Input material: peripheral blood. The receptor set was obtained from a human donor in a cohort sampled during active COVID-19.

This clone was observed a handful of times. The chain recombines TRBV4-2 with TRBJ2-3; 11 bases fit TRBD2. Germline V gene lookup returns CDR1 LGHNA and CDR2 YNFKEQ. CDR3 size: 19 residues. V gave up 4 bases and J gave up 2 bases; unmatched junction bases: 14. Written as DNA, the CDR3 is TGTGCCAGCAGCCCCCTGGGGCGGCTAGCGGGGGGCCCCACAGATACGCAGTATTTT. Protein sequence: CASSPLGRLAGGPTDTQYF.

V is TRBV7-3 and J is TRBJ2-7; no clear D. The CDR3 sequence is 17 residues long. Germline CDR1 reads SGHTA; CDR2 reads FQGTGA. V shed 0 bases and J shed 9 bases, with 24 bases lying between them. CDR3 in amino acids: CASSLTFHAKFYTGQYF. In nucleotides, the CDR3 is TGTGCCAGCAGCTTAACGTTTCATGCCAAGTTCTATACGGGGCAGTACTTC.

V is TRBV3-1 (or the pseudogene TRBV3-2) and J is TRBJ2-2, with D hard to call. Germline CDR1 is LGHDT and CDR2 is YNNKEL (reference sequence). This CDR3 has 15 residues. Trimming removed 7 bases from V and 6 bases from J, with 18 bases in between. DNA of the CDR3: TGTGCCAGCACGACGAGAGGAAGATCCCCCGGGGAGCTGTTTTTT. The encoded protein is CASTTRGRSPGELFF.

The CDR3 region is CASSRLDSNNSPLHF. CDR3 in DNA: TGCGCCAGCAGCAGATTGGACAGTAATAATTCACCCCTCCACTTT. V and J are TRBV5-1 and TRBJ1-6, with a weak D call TRBD1 (6 bases). Germline-derived CDR1 and CDR2 are SGHRS and YFSETQ. The V end lost 4 bases, the J end lost 5 bases, and 13 bases lay between the germline ends. The CDR3 is made up of 15 amino acids.

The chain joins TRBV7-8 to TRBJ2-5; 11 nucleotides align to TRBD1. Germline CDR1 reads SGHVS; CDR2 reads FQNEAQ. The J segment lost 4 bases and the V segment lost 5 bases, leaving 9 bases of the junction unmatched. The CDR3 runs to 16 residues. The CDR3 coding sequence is TGTGCCAGCAGCCGACGGGGACAGGGGGAGAGAGAGACCCAGTACTTC. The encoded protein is CASSRRGQGERETQYF.

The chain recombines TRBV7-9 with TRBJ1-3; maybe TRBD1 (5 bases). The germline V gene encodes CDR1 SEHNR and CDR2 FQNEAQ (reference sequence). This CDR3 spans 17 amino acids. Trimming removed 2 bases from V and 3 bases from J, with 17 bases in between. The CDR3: CASSLYGGRRGGNTIYF. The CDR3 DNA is TGTGCCAGCAGCTTATATGGTGGCAGGAGGGGTGGAAACACCATATATTTT.

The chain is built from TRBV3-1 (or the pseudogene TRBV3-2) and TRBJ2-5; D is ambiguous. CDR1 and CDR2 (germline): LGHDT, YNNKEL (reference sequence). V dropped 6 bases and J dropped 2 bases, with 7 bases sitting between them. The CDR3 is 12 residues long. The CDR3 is CASRREQETQYF. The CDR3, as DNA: TGTGCCAGCAGGAGAGAACAAGAGACCCAGTACTTC.

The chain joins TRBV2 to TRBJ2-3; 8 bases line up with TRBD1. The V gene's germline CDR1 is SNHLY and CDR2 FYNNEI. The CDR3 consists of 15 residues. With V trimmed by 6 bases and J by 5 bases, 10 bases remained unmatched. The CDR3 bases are TGTGCCAGCAGCTCCTCACCAGGGGGCCAAGATACGCAGTATTTT. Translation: CASSSSPGGQDTQYF.

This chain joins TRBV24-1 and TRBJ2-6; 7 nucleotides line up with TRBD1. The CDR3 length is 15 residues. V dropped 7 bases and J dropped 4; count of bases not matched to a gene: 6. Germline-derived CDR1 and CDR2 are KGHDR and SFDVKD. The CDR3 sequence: CATRGTGAGANVLTF. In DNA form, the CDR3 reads TGTGCCACCAGGGGAACAGGGGCAGGGGCCAACGTCCTGACTTTC.

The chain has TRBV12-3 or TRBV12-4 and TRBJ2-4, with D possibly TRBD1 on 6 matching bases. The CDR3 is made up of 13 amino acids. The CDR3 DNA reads TGTTGTGCTCTCCCAGGGGAAAAAAACATTCAGTACTTC. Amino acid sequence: CCALPGEKNIQYF.

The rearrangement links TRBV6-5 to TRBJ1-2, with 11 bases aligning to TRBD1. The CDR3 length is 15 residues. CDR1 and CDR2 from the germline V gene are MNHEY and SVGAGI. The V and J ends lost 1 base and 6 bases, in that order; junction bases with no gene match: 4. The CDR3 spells CASSYYRTGGDGYTF. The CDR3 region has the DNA TGTGCCAGCAGTTACTATCGGACAGGGGGCGATGGCTACACCTTC.